This T cell receptor beta chain was sequenced during a study of response to subunit inactivated influenza vaccine. Study-wide results and limits: The authors offered the suggestion that each seasonal influenza vaccination recruits few new T cells.

Per germline, CDR1 MNHEY and CDR2 SVGAGI. Unmatched junction bases numbered 6, after V lost 0 bases and J lost 3 bases. The CDR3 extends over 16 amino acids. MiXCR, run by TCRdb on the RT-PCR reads, gives a single entry per CDR3 protein. This sample has about 520,000 distinct CDR3 sequences, with approximately 7.2% found just once. As to this clonotype: Antigen: not known.

Sequences were derived from PBMCs from blood, sampled approximately 25 months after vaccination. The TCR originated in a man between 50 and 75 years old who received an inactivated influenza vaccine. The chain carries TRBV6-5 and TRBJ2-7; 9 bases fit TRBD2. The chain's CDR3 is CASSYSEERGDYEQYF. In DNA form, the CDR3 reads TGTGCCAGCAGTTACTCAGAGGAGCGGGGGGACTACGAGCAGTACTTC.